The 2 T cell receptor beta chains presented below share a single source sample, sequenced in a study of cytomegalovirus exposure and HLA in healthy donors. PCR involved 60 Vbeta and 13 Jbeta primers. The data were produced by immunoSEQ multiplex PCR, yet TCRdb's version contains in-frame clones alone and is incomplete. Of around 99,000 clones in the sample, about 84% are singletons; the top ten hold 2% to 2.5%. The sample comprised PBMCs. All receptors derive from a man aged 25 to 40 in good health and CMV-seronegative.

This clone was recorded once. The chain links TRBV4-1 to TRBJ2-4; 7 bases line up with TRBD1. V lost 1 base, J lost 3 bases, and 12 bases stayed unmatched. CDR1 and CDR2 from the germline V gene are MGHRA and YSYEKL. The CDR3 has 18 residues. This chain's CDR3 is CASSQADQGGFGKNIQYF. CDR3 in DNA: TGCGCCAGCAGCCAAGCCGACCAAGGGGGCTTTGGCAAAAACATTCAGTACTTC.

This rearrangement joins TRBV5-6 to TRBJ2-1; D is uncertain. The CDR3 has 14 residues. Germline V gene data show CDR1 as SGHDT and CDR2 as YYEEEE. The V and J ends lost 0 bases and 6 bases respectively, with 10 bases between them. For the CDR3, the DNA is TGTGCCAGCAGCTTGGTGTCTGCCGGCAATGAGCAGTTCTTC. Translating it yields CASSLVSAGNEQFF.